This TCR beta chain was profiled in a study of cytomegalovirus exposure and HLA in healthy donors. Study-wide background: Early release data held around 80 million unique TCRs from HLA-typed donors.

Points from the study as a whole: Presence/absence results assume similar sequencing depth per donor, which may not hold.

Primers for the PCR totalled 60 Vbeta and 13 Jbeta. Assay: immunoSEQ multiplex PCR; the TCRdb copy retains only in-frame clones and omits some. The table shows approximately 150,000 clones, with roughly 65% occurring only once. Concerning this clone: Its matching antigen is unknown.

V was pared by 3 bases and J by 5 bases, with 11 bases between. The CDR3 is 14 residues long. Germline lookup yields CDR1 MNHNY and CDR2 SVGAGI (reference sequence). The TCR originated in a woman under 30 in good health and CMV-seropositive. The chain has TRBV6-6 and TRBJ2-1; perhaps TRBD2 as D (5 bases). Sequencing used PBMCs. Here the CDR3 reads CASSYRRVDNEQFF. The CDR3 nucleotides read TGTGCCAGCAGTTATCGGCGGGTAGACAATGAGCAGTTCTTC.